The 32 T cell receptor beta chains presented below share a single source sample, sequenced in a study of long-term antiretroviral therapy in people with HIV (dated 2022 in TCRdb). The immunoSEQ hsTCRB v3.0 assay was used at survey level resolution to sequence the TRB variable region. TCRdb limited this immuneACCESS table to in-frame rearrangements with V and J called. A share of clones is missing; checked studies link under half to unresolved V genes, and the rest is unexplained. Present in this sample are 15,000 to 20,000 clones, 79% of which were seen just once. The biggest ten clones account for less than 9.5% of the sample. Sequenced material: unsorted PBMCs, taken at the start of antiretroviral therapy. The origin of the receptors is a man aged 30-40 years with HIV.

The genes are TRBV6-1 and TRBJ2-6; D is uncertain. Germline values: CDR1 MNHNS, CDR2 SASEGT. This CDR3 is 15 amino acids long. Trimming shortened V by 1 base and J by 1 base, and 5 bases separated the two germline ends. CDR3 loop: CASSEEGSGANVLTF. The CDR3 DNA sequence: TGTGCCAGCAGTGAAGAGGGATCTGGGGCCAACGTCCTGACTTTC.

The chain joins TRBV5-8 to TRBJ1-1, with D perhaps TRBD1 (5 bases). V lost 2 bases and J 5 bases, leaving 16 bases between the germline ends. This CDR3 contains 15 residues. The germline gives CDR1 SGHTS, CDR2 YDEGEE. The CDR3 sequence is CASSFSTGTWTEAFF. The CDR3 coding sequence is TGTGCCAGCAGCTTCAGTACCGGGACGTGGACTGAAGCTTTCTTT. The full variable domain, its missing parts supplied by reference TRBV5-8 and TRBJ1-1, is EAGVTQSPTHLIKTRGQQATLRCSPISGHTSVYWYQQALGLGLQFLLWYDEGEERNRGNFPPRFSGRQFPNYSSELNVNALELEDSALYLCASSFSTGTWTEAFFGQGTRLTVV.

This clone was found once. This chain links TRBV5-1 with TRBJ2-3; 8 bases are shared with TRBD2. J gave up 6 bases and V 4 bases, and 16 bases lay outside the gene matches. CDR3 size: 17 residues. Germline values: CDR1 SGHRS, CDR2 YFSETQ. CDR3 nucleotides: TGCGCCAGCAGCCTGGACTCCCCAGCGGGAGTTTTTGATACGCAGTATTTT. Amino acid sequence: CASSLDSPAGVFDTQYF. The variable domain in full, completed from reference TRBV5-1 and TRBJ2-3, reads KAGVTQTPRYLIKTRGQQVTLSCSPISGHRSVSWYQQTPGQGLQFLFEYFSETQRNKGNFPGRFSGRQFSNSRSEMNVSTLELGDSALYLCASSLDSPAGVFDTQYFGPGTRLTVL.

V and J are TRBV4-3 and TRBJ2-3, with 10 nucleotides matching TRBD2. The CDR3 spans 17 residues. The ends lost 0 bases at V and 4 bases at J; junction bases unmatched: 7. Germline V gene data show CDR1 as LGHNA and CDR2 as YSLEER. The CDR3 region is CASSQDKGLAGADTQYF. CDR3 DNA: TGCGCCAGCAGCCAAGATAAGGGGCTAGCGGGAGCAGATACGCAGTATTTT.

This clone was found a few times. V and J are TRBV7-2 and TRBJ2-7; TRBD2 matches 8 bases. With 1 base clipped from V and 2 bases from J, the junction kept 4 bases outside the gene matches. The CDR3 totals 15 residues. CDR1 SGHTA and CDR2 FQGNSA come from the germline V gene. The CDR3 sequence is CASSLDSGLAYEQYF. The DNA for the CDR3 is TGTGCCAGCAGCTTAGATTCGGGACTAGCCTACGAGCAGTACTTC.

The gene calls are TRBV11-2 and TRBJ2-4; no clear D gene. CDR3 length equals 10 residues. Germline CDR1 and CDR2: SGHAT and FQNNGV. Trimming cost V 5 bases and J 5 bases, with 1 base left between them. The CDR3 region is CASSENIQYF. The CDR3 nucleotides are TGTGCCAGCAGCGAAAACATTCAGTACTTC.

This sequence joins TRBV7-2 and TRBJ2-2, with a possible D match to TRBD2 (6 bases). This CDR3 comprises 16 residues. Trimming shortened V by 1 base and J by 4 bases, and 13 bases separated the two germline ends. CDR1 and CDR2 from the germline V gene are SGHTA and FQGNSA. In nucleotides, the CDR3 is TGTGCCAGCAGCTTAGGAGGCGGGATGGGCACCGGGGAGCTGTTTTTT. Residues: CASSLGGGMGTGELFF.

V and J are TRBV21-1 and TRBJ1-1; TRBD1, the table's D call, lacks a check against the DNA. TRBV21-1 is a listed pseudogene. The CDR3 runs to 12 residues. The CDR3 DNA follows: TGTGCCAGCAGGACAGAGAACACTGAAGCTTTCTTT. Protein product: CASRTENTEAFF.

This clone is classed as medium-sized. V and J are TRBV19 and TRBJ1-5; D not certain. This CDR3 comprises 15 residues. The ends were cut back, 5 bases at V and 0 bases at J, with 11 bases in the middle. Germline V CDR1 and CDR2: LNHDA, SQIVND (reference sequence). Here the CDR3 reads CASSVSDFSNQPQHF. The CDR3 nucleotides are TGTGCCAGTAGTGTCTCCGATTTTAGCAATCAGCCCCAGCATTTT.

The chain links TRBV6-1 to TRBJ1-3, with no clear D. The germline gives CDR1 MNHNS, CDR2 SASEGT. The CDR3 loop spans 15 amino acids. Trimming removed 4 bases from V and 0 bases from J, with 10 bases in between. Here the CDR3 DNA reads TGTGCCAGCAGTGGACTACTAATCTCTGGAAACACCATATATTTT. Translated, it gives CASSGLLISGNTIYF.

This clone was found once. The rearrangement joins TRBV9 to TRBJ2-2; 7 positions match TRBD1. The trim removed 3 bases at V and 3 bases at J, leaving 8 bases unmatched. The CDR3 has 16 residues. Germline CDR1 SGDLS, CDR2 YYNGEE. CDR3 in amino acids: CASSALGGEYTGELFF. The CDR3 DNA sequence: TGTGCCAGCAGCGCTTTAGGGGGCGAGTACACCGGGGAGCTGTTTTTT.

The rearrangement uses TRBV7-9 and TRBJ2-7; no clear D. The CDR3 is made up of 14 amino acids. The V end lost 5 bases, the J end lost 2 bases, and 13 bases lay between the germline ends. CDR1 SEHNR and CDR2 FQNEAQ come from the germline V gene (reference sequence). CDR3 nucleotides: TGTGCCAGCAGCCCCGGGCTAAGAACCTACGAGCAGTACTTC. Translation gives CASSPGLRTYEQYF.

The sample holds a few counts of this clone. The CDR3 here is CASSQDVWPSGTPNTGELFF. CDR3 nucleotide sequence: TGTGCCAGCAGCCAAGATGTATGGCCTAGCGGGACACCGAACACCGGGGAGCTGTTTTTT. This chain joins TRBV4-2 and TRBJ2-2, with TRBD2 matching 9 bases. Per germline, CDR1 LGHNA and CDR2 YNFKEQ. The CDR3 is 20 amino acids. V dropped 0 bases and J dropped 0; count of bases not matched to a gene: 11.

This clone has only a few counts. This chain connects TRBV14 to TRBJ2-2; the D gene is possibly TRBD1 (6 bases). The CDR3 consists of 16 residues. Germline V lookup: CDR1 SGHDN, CDR2 FVKESK. V lost 3 bases, J lost 7 bases, and 18 bases lay in between. The CDR3: CASSQSGTRAVGELFF. CDR3 bases: TGTGCCAGCAGCCAGTCCGGGACAAGGGCTGTCGGGGAGCTGTTTTTT.

This chain uses TRBV2 with TRBJ2-7; TRBD2 matches at 10 bases. This CDR3 has 14 amino acids. V shed 9 bases, J shed 2 bases, and the junction held 7 bases outside the gene matches. Germline CDR1 SNHLY, CDR2 FYNNEI. This chain's CDR3 is CASQLAGYTYEQYF. The CDR3, as DNA: TGTGCCAGTCAACTAGCGGGGTACACCTACGAGCAGTACTTC.

The rearrangement joins TRBV7-3 to TRBJ1-1; possible D gene TRBD1, 5 bases. CDR1 is SGHTA, CDR2 FQGTGA, per germline. Trimming took 5 bases from V and 3 from J, leaving 10 bases between them. The CDR3 sequence is 13 residues long. CDR3 sequence reads: CASSPTADTEAFF. The CDR3 DNA follows: TGTGCCAGCAGCCCGACAGCCGACACTGAAGCTTTCTTT.

This clone was seen only once. This sequence joins TRBV6-5 and TRBJ2-1, with D maybe TRBD2 (6 bases). This CDR3 contains 13 residues. The germline CDR1 and CDR2 sequences are MNHEY and SVGAGI. Trimming left V 8 bases short and J 7 bases short, with 15 bases between. CDR3 sequence reads: CASGGSGPNEQFF. For the CDR3, the DNA is TGTGCCAGCGGGGGGTCGGGACCGAATGAGCAGTTCTTC.

This chain links TRBV7-2 with TRBJ2-7; the D gene is possibly TRBD1 (5 bases). The CDR3 extends over 14 amino acids. Germline values: CDR1 SGHTA, CDR2 FQGNSA. The V gene lost 1 base and the J gene lost 3 bases, with 10 bases spanning the gap. CDR3 loop: CASSLVAGHYEQYF. The CDR3 DNA sequence: TGTGCCAGCAGCTTAGTGGCAGGGCACTACGAGCAGTACTTC.

This clone was counted a few times. The chain recombines TRBV13 with TRBJ2-7; tentative D call: TRBD2 (5 bases). The germline CDR1 and CDR2 sequences are PRHDT and FYEKMQ (reference sequence). This CDR3 contains 13 residues. Trimming shortened V by 6 bases and J by 1 base, and 10 bases separated the two germline ends. The CDR3 bases are TGTGCCAGCAGGGAGGCTTTATCCTACGAGCAGTACTTC. This sequence encodes CASREALSYEQYF.

The chain combines TRBV16 with TRBJ2-7; weak D call: TRBD1 (5 bases). V lost 0 bases to trimming and J lost 7 bases, with 16 bases between them. CDR1 is KGHSY, CDR2 FQNENV, per germline. This CDR3 is built from 15 residues. CDR3 DNA: TGTGCCAGCAGCCAATCTAGGGGCAGGGCGGTTGAGCAGTACTTC. Amino acids: CASSQSRGRAVEQYF.

V usage is TRBV19 and J usage is TRBJ2-5; D unresolved. The CDR3 loop spans 14 amino acids. The V end was cut by 3 bases, the J end by 2 bases, with 10 bases between. CDR1 and CDR2 from the germline V gene are LNHDA and SQIVND (reference sequence). CDR3 coding DNA: TGTGCCAGTAGTATCGGCGGAGCTCAAGAGACCCAGTACTTC. Amino acid sequence: CASSIGGAQETQYF.

The chain uses TRBV7-8 and TRBJ1-1; TRBD1 matches 7 bases. V was pared by 2 bases and J by 0 bases, with 12 bases of the junction left unmatched. CDR1 and CDR2 from the germline V gene are SGHVS and FQNEAQ. The length of the CDR3 is 18 residues. CDR3 protein: CASSLTPGDRSMNTEAFF. CDR3 sequence (DNA): TGTGCCAGCAGCTTAACCCCTGGGGACAGATCTATGAACACTGAAGCTTTCTTT.

This chain joins TRBV9 and TRBJ2-7; the D gene is possibly TRBD1 (5 bases). CDR3 length: 15 residues. Germline-derived CDR1 and CDR2 are SGDLS and YYNGEE. V was cut by 4 bases and J by 0 bases, with 14 bases left in between. CDR3 protein: CASSLTTGSSYEQYF. The DNA of the CDR3 is TGTGCCAGCAGCCTTACCACAGGTTCCTCCTACGAGCAGTACTTC.

Only one count was recorded for this clone. This chain uses TRBV7-3 with TRBJ2-2; D is perhaps TRBD2 (6 bases). Trimming left V 6 bases short and J 5 bases short, with 10 bases between. The CDR3 contains 13 residues. Germline V gives CDR1 SGHTA, CDR2 FQGTGA. Written as DNA, the CDR3 is TGTGCCAGCAGACCTAGCGAGACCGGGGAGCTGTTTTTT. Translated: CASRPSETGELFF. The full variable domain, rest sourced from reference TRBV7-3 and TRBJ2-2, is GAGVSQTPSNKVTEKGKYVELRCDPISGHTALYWYRQSLGQGPEFLIYFQGTGAADDSGLPNDRFFAVRPEGSVSTLKIQRTERGDSAVYLCASRPSETGELFFGEGSRLTVL.

J is TRBJ2-2 and V is TRBV6-6, with 8 nucleotides matching TRBD2. Losses at the gene ends were 5 bases for V and 4 bases for J; bases not matched to a gene: 6. The CDR3 sequence is 15 residues long. CDR1 and CDR2 (germline): MNHNY, SVGAGI (reference sequence). The chain's CDR3 is CASSLSGVGTGELFF. In nucleotides, the CDR3 is TGTGCCAGCAGTCTTAGCGGGGTAGGCACCGGGGAGCTGTTTTTT.

DNA for the CDR3: TGTGCCAGCAGGCCTCAGGGAGGTGTTGGGGCCAACGTCCTGACTTTC. Translated: CASRPQGGVGANVLTF. The V gene is TRBV11-1, the J gene TRBJ2-6; TRBD2 might be the D (6 bases). CDR1 SGHAT and CDR2 FQDESV come from the germline V gene (reference sequence). This CDR3 is 16 amino acids long. Between the trimmed V and J ends, which lost 6 bases and 3 bases, there was a span of 15 bases.

The chain carries TRBV4-1 and TRBJ2-3, with D perhaps matching TRBD2 (5 bases). Germline V gives CDR1 MGHRA, CDR2 YSYEKL. This CDR3 has 16 amino acids. Trimming removed 1 base at V and 4 bases at J, with 15 bases between. The CDR3 DNA sequence: TGCGCCAGCAGCCAAGTCGGACTCCTAAGTGCAGATACGCAGTATTTT. It specifies CASSQVGLLSADTQYF.

This sequence joins TRBV7-2 and TRBJ2-3; TRBD2 aligns across 10 bases. The CDR3 covers 16 residues. The J segment lost 3 bases and the V segment lost 5 bases, leaving 8 bases of the junction unmatched. CDR1 and CDR2 from the germline V gene are SGHTA and FQGNSA. The CDR3 DNA follows: TGTGCCAGCAGCCCTGGGGAGCGGGGGGGGACAGATACGCAGTATTTT. Its translation: CASSPGERGGTDTQYF.

The J gene is TRBJ2-5, the V gene TRBV29-1; a weak D match, TRBD2 (6 bases). In germline, CDR1 is SQVTM, CDR2 ANQGSEA. This CDR3 comprises 13 residues. Trimming left V 4 bases short and J 5 bases short, with 14 bases between. CDR3 amino acids: CSVGSGLSETQYF. In nucleotides, the CDR3 is TGCAGCGTTGGATCGGGACTCTCTGAGACCCAGTACTTC.

The V call is TRBV10-3, the J call TRBJ1-1, with D maybe TRBD1 (5 bases). Trimming stripped 4 bases from V and 1 base from J, with 7 bases between. There are 13 residues in the CDR3. Per germline, CDR1 ENHRY and CDR2 SYGVKD. The CDR3: CAISAGQNTEAFF. The CDR3 nucleotides are TGTGCCATCAGTGCCGGACAGAACACTGAAGCTTTCTTT.

This clone was detected once. The chain joins TRBV19 to TRBJ2-2, with TRBD2 matching 7 bases. The length of the CDR3 is 16 residues. From germline, CDR1 is LNHDA and CDR2 SQIVND (reference sequence). Trimming cost V 2 bases and J 5 bases; bases outside gene matches: 8. The CDR3: CASSIRAGVGTGELFF. The CDR3 bases are TGTGCCAGTAGTATAAGGGCGGGAGTCGGGACCGGGGAGCTGTTTTTT. Complete variable domain (other parts from reference TRBV19 and TRBJ2-2): DGGITQSPKYLFRKEGQNVTLSCEQNLNHDAMYWYRQDPGQGLRLIYYSQIVNDFQKGDIAEGYSVSREKKESFPLTVTSAQKNPTAFYLCASSIRAGVGTGELFFGEGSRLTVL.

J is TRBJ2-4 and V is TRBV11-3, with a tentative D call TRBD2 (6 bases). With 3 bases removed from V and 10 bases from J, the gap between germline ends came to 13 bases. From germline, CDR1 is SGHNT and CDR2 YENEEA. This CDR3 has 13 residues. The CDR3 nucleotides read TGTGCCAGCAGCTTTGAAGCGGGCACAATTCAGTACTTC. It encodes CASSFEAGTIQYF.